This T cell receptor beta chain was sequenced during a study of cytomegalovirus exposure and HLA in healthy donors. Deletions cut 5 bases from V and 5 bases from J, with 24 bases between. Germline V CDR1 and CDR2: LNHDA, SQIVND (reference sequence). The CDR3 is 17 residues long. Researchers ran the PCR with 60 Vbeta and 13 Jbeta primers. The assay was immunoSEQ multiplex PCR, and TCRdb's table has in-frame clones only and misses some. Among approximately 84,000 clones listed, more than 70% were seen once. The chain joins TRBV19 to TRBJ1-1; D is ambiguous. The sample was PBMCs. The clonotype comes from a man aged 40-50 years in good health and CMV-seronegative. The CDR3 coding sequence is TGTGCCAGTAGTCAAGTCGGGGTAGGGAGGGAGAGGACTGAAGCTTTCTTT. It yields the protein CASSQVGVGRERTEAFF.